This T cell receptor beta chain was captured by sequencing in a study of T cells in Graves' hyperthyroidism and ophthalmopathy. Study overall: At initial diagnosis, before any treatment had begun, peripheral blood was obtained.

The CDR3 totals 13 residues. Germline V CDR1 and CDR2: MNHNS, SASEGT. Trimming removed 4 bases at V and 1 base at J, with 7 bases between. This clonotype showed up many times. Its cognate antigen is unknown. Study conclusions and caveats: Using 13 V-J features, a model discriminated ophthalmopathy from stable hyperthyroidism.

From RNA transcripts, TCR beta CDR3 regions were amplified. When the TCR CDR3 underwent first-round RT-PCR, the HTBI primer set was used. TCRdb re-derived calls from the multiplex PCR reads in MiXCR, one entry per CDR3 protein. This table has about 480,000 distinct CDR3 sequences, around 14% appearing once. Diagnostic decisions used clinical symptoms, serum thyroxine and TRAb, thyroid ultrasound and orbital computed tomography. Sequencing used blood. The receptor was derived from a woman under 30 with Graves' hyperthyroidism. The chain employs TRBV6-1 and TRBJ1-1; D uncertain. As DNA, the CDR3 is TGTGCCAGCAGTGGCAGGCGGAACACTGAAGCTTTCTTT. Residues: CASSGRRNTEAFF.